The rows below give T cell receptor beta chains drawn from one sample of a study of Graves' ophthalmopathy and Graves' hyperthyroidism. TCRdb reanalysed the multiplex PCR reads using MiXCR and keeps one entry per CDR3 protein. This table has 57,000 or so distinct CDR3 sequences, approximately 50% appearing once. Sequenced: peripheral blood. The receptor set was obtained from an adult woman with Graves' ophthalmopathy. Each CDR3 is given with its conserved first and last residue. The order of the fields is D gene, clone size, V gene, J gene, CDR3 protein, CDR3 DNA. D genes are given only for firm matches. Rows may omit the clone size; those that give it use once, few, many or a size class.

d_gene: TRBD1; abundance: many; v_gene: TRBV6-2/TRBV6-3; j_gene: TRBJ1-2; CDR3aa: CASCGQGLYGYTF; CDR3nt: TGTGCCAGCTGCGGACAGGGCCTCTATGGCTACACCTTC
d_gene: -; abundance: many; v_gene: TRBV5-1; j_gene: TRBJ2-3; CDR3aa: CASSLVQGRTDTQYF; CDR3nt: TGCGCCAGCAGCTTGGTGCAGGGAAGGACAGATACGCAGTATTTT
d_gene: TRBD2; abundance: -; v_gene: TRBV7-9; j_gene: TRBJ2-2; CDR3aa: CASSPLAGGAGELFF; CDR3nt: TGTGCCAGCAGCCCGCTAGCGGGGGGGGCCGGGGAGCTGTTTTTT
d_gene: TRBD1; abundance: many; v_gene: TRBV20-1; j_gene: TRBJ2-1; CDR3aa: CSARGILTGYRGNEQFF; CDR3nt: TGCAGTGCAAGGGGGATACTGACAGGGTATCGTGGCAATGAGCAGTTCTTC
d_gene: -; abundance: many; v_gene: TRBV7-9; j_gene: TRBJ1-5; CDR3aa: CASSLSGGNQPQHF; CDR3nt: TGTGCCAGCAGCTTATCCGGGGGCAATCAGCCCCAGCATTTT
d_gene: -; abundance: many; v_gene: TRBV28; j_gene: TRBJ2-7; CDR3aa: CASNSVDLSYEQYF; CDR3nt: TGTGCCAGCAATAGCGTCGATCTTTCCTACGAGCAGTACTTC
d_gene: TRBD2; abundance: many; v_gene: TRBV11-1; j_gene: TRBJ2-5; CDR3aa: CASSSYGLAGVGQETQYF; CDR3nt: TGTGCCAGCAGCAGTTACGGACTAGCGGGAGTGGGGCAAGAGACCCAGTACTTC
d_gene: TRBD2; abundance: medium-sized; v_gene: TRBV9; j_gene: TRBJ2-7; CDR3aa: CASSASPGLATYEQYF; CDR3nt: TGTGCCAGCAGCGCTTCACCGGGACTAGCGACCTACGAGCAGTACTTC
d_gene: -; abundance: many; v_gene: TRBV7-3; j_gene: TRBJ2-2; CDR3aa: CASSPLSGELFF; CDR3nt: TGTGCCAGCAGCCCCCTGTCAGGGGAGCTGTTTTTT
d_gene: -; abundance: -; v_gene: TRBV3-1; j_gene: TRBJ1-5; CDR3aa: CANSAGESIDSNQPQHF; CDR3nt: TGTGCCAACTCGGCGGGGGAGTCAATTGATAGCAATCAGCCCCAGCATTTT
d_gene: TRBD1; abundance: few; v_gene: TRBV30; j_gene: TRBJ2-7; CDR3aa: CAWGGDSRSEQYF; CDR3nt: TGTGCCTGGGGTGGGGACAGTCGTTCCGAGCAGTACTTC
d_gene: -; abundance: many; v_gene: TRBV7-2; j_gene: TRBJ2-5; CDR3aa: CASSLRHQETQYF; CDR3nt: TGTGCCAGCAGCTTACGACACCAAGAGACCCAGTACTTC
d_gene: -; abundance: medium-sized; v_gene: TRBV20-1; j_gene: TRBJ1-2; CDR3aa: CSARTGAYGYTF; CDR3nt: TGCAGTGCTAGGACAGGCGCTTATGGCTACACCTTC
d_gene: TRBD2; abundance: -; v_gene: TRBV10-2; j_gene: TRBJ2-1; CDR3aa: CASSESRIAGGRSRNEQFF; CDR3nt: TGCGCCAGCAGTGAGTCTCGGATAGCGGGGGGGCGATCGCGAAATGAGCAGTTCTTC
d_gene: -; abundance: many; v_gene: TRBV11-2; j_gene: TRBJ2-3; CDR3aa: CASGGGWETDTQYF; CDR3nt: TGTGCCAGCGGCGGCGGGTGGGAGACAGATACGCAGTATTTT
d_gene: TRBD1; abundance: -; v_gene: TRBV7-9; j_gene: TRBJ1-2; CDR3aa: CASSKRTGGGYTF; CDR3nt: TGTGCCAGCAGCAAACGGACAGGAGGTGGCTACACCTTC
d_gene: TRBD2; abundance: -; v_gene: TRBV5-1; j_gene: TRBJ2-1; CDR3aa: CASSLGFLAGGRFNEQFF; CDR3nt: TGCGCCAGCAGCTTGGGTTTCCTAGCGGGAGGGAGATTCAATGAGCAGTTCTTC
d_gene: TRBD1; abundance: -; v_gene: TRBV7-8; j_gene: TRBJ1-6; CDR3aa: CASSADRVGNSPLHF; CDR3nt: TGTGCCAGCAGCGCTGACAGGGTGGGAAATTCACCCCTCCACTTT
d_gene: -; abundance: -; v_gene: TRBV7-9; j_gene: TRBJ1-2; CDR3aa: CASSLGRRGYTF; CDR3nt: TGTGCCAGCAGCTTGGGTCGGAGAGGCTACACCTTC
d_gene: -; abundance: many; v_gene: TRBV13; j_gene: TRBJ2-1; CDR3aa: CASSLKRDEQFF; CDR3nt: TGTGCCAGCAGCTTGAAAAGGGATGAGCAGTTCTTC
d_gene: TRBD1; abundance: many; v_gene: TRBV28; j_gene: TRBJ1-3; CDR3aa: CASIDRGRDTIYF; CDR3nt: TGTGCCAGCATCGACAGGGGAAGGGACACCATATATTTT
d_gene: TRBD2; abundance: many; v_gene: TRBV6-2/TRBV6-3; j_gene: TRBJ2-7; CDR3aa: CASSYPTLYSSGKGDSYEQYF; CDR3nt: TGTGCCAGCAGTTATCCTACTCTCTACTCTAGCGGGAAGGGCGACTCCTACGAGCAGTACTTC
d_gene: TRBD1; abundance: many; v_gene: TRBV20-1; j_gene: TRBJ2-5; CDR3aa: CSANRGLETQYF; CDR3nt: TGCAGTGCTAACAGGGGGCTGGAGACCCAGTACTTC
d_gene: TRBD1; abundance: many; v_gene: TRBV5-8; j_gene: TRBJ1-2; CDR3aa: CASSPQTGGSNYGYTF; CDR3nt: TGTGCCAGCAGCCCTCAGACAGGGGGTTCCAACTATGGCTACACCTTC
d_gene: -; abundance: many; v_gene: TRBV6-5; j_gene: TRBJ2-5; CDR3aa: CASSYDRLRWGETQYF; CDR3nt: TGTGCCAGCAGTTACGACAGGTTAAGGTGGGGAGAGACCCAGTACTTC
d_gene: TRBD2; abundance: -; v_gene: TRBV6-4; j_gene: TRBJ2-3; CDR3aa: CASSDSFLGGSITDTQYF; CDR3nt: TGTGCCAGCAGTGACTCCTTCTTGGGCGGGAGTATCACAGATACGCAGTATTTT
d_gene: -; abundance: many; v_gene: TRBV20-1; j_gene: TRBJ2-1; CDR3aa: CSAGTRGPNEQFF; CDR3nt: TGCAGTGCAGGGACTCGTGGTCCTAATGAGCAGTTCTTC
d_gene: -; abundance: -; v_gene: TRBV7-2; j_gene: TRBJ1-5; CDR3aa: CASSPGQAQHF; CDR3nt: TGTGCCAGCAGCCCAGGGCAGGCCCAGCATTTT
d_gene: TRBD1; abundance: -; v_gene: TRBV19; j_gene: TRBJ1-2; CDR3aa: CASSIGLGQDLSGYTF; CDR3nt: TGTGCCAGTAGTATAGGATTAGGACAGGATCTCTCTGGCTACACCTTC
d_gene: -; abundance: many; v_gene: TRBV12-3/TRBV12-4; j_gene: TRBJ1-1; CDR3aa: CASSPGRRDTEAFF; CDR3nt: TGTGCCAGCAGCCCGGGACGGCGGGACACTGAAGCTTTCTTT
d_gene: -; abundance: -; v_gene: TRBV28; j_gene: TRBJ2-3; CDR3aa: CASSPRPGSAQDF; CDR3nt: TGTGCCAGCAGTCCGAGACCGGGCAGCGCGCAGGATTTT
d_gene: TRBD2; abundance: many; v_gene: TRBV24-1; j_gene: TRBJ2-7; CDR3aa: CATSELPGLADTYEQYF; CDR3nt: TGTGCCACCAGTGAACTCCCGGGACTAGCGGATACCTACGAGCAGTACTTC
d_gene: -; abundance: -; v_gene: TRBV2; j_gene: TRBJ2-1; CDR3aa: CASKGDSYNEQFF; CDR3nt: TGTGCCAGCAAAGGCGACTCCTACAATGAGCAGTTCTTC
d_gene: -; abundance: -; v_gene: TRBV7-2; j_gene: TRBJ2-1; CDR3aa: CASSFGGRNEQFF; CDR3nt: TGTGCCAGCAGCTTTGGGGGGCGAAATGAGCAGTTCTTC
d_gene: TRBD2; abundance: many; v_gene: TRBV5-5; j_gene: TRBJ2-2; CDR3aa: CASTSSGRLGGELFF; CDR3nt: TGTGCCAGCACCAGTAGCGGGAGATTGGGCGGGGAGCTGTTTTTT
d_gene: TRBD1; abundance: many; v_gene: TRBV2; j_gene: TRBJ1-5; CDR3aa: CASTLDRAQPQHF; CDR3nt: TGTGCCAGCACTCTGGACAGGGCTCAGCCCCAGCATTTT
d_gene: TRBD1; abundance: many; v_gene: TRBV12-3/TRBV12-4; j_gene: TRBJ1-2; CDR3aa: CASNVLGTAQGEGYTF; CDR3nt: TGTGCCAGCAACGTTTTGGGGACGGCGCAGGGGGAGGGCTACACCTTC
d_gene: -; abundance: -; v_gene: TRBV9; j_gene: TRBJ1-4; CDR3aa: CASSVVGDNEKLFF; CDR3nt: TGTGCCAGCAGCGTAGTGGGCGATAATGAAAAACTGTTTTTT
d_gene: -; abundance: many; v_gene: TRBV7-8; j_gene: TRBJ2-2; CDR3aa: CASSLGRNTGELFF; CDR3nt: TGTGCCAGCAGCTTAGGCAGAAACACCGGGGAGCTGTTTTTT
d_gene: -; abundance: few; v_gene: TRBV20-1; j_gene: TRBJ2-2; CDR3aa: CSARERGRRVRRTGELFF; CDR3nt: TGCAGTGCTAGAGAGAGAGGTCGGAGGGTTCGTAGGACCGGGGAGCTGTTTTTT
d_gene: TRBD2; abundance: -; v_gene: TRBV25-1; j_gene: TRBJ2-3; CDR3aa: CASRQTSGSPTDTQYF; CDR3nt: TGTGCCAGCCGGCAGACTAGCGGGAGCCCCACAGATACGCAGTATTTT
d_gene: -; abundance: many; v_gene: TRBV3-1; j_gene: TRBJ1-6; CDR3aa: CASSQVLGGDSPLHF; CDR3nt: TGTGCCAGCAGCCAAGTATTGGGGGGGGATTCACCCCTCCACTTT
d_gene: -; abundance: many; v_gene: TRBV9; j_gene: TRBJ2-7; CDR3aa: CASSVAEGSGEQYF; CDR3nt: TGTGCCAGCAGCGTAGCCGAGGGGTCCGGGGAGCAGTACTTC
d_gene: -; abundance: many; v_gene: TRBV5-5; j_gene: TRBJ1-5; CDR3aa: CASSTGQSNQPQHF; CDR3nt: TGTGCCAGCAGCACGGGACAAAGCAATCAGCCCCAGCATTTT
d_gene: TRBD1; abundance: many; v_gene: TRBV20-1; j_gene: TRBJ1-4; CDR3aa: CSASIGGQGATLFF; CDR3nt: TGCAGTGCTTCGATTGGGGGACAGGGGGCTACACTGTTTTTT
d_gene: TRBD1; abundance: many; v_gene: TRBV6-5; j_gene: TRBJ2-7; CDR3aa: CASTRPGQGTYEQYF; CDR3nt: TGTGCCAGCACACGGCCCGGACAGGGGACCTACGAGCAGTACTTC
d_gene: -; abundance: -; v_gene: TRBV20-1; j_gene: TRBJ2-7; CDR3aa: CSASRLDRFYEQYF; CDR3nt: TGCAGTGCTTCCCGTCTAGACCGATTCTACGAGCAGTACTTC
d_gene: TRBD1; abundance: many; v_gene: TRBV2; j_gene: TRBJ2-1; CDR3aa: CASTTSTGGENEQFF; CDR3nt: TGTGCCAGCACCACTTCCACAGGGGGCGAGAATGAGCAGTTCTTC
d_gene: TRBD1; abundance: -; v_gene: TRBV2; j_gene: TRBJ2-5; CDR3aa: CASSGGTGKPQYF; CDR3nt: TGTGCCAGCAGTGGGGGGACAGGGAAGCCCCAGTACTTC
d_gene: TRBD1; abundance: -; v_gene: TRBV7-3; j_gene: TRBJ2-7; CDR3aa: CASGSKQGDNEQYF; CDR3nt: TGTGCCAGCGGCTCGAAACAGGGGGACAATGAGCAGTACTTC
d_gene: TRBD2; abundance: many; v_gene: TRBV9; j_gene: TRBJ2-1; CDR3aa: CASSVAGAGGSYNEQFF; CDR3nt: TGTGCCAGCAGCGTAGCTGGGGCGGGAGGCTCCTACAATGAGCAGTTCTTC
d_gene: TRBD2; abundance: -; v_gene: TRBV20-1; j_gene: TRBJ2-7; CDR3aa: CSARETSGRAEDEQYF; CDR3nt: TGCAGTGCTAGAGAGACTAGCGGGAGGGCCGAGGACGAGCAGTACTTC
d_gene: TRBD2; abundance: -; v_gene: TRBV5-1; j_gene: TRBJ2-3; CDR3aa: CASSLAELAGGTDTQYF; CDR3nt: TGCGCCAGCAGCTTGGCCGAACTAGCGGGGGGGACGGATACGCAGTATTTT
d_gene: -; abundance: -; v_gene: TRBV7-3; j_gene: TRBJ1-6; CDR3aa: CASSGTGPLRFSYNSPLHF; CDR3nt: TGTGCCAGCAGCGGTACCGGTCCTCTCCGTTTCTCCTATAATTCACCCCTCCACTTT
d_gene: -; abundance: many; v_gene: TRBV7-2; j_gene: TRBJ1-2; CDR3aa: CASSLFLGANYGYTF; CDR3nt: TGTGCCAGCAGCTTATTCCTCGGGGCTAACTATGGCTACACCTTC
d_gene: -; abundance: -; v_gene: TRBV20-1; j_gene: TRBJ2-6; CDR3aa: CSASGANVLTF; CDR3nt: TGCAGTGCCTCTGGGGCCAACGTCCTGACTTTC
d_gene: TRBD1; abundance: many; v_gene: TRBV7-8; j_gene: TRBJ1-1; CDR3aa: CASSRDRDGEAFF; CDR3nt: TGTGCCAGCAGCCGAGACAGGGATGGTGAAGCTTTCTTT